This T cell receptor beta chain was identified in a study of shared clonotypes between healthy human individuals. The study's findings and limits: Sequencing depth was predicted to influence how clonotypes are shared among donors.

Notes on this clone: Antigen: not known.

How the authors handled the data: ImmunoSEQ yielded junction-only sequences lacking quality scores, so filtering differed. The protocol was immunoSEQ multiplex PCR, while the TCRdb copy is restricted to in-frame clones and leaves out a portion. The D gene and trimming were derived from the DNA, and the V and J assignments and clone size from that table. This table holds 2 million to 2.5 million clones, 93% found once. Between the trimmed V and J ends, which lost 0 bases and 6 bases, there was a span of 15 bases. The CDR3 runs to 15 residues. The germline V gene encodes CDR1 MNHEY and CDR2 SMNVEV (reference sequence). Naive CD8 cells comprised CD45RO-negative, CCR7-positively selected cells, excluding terminally differentiated effector memory CD45RA+ cells.

The chain carries TRBV27 and TRBJ2-7, with D possibly TRBD1 on 6 matching bases. This TCR came from a man in his late teens or twenties in good health. Some clones in this sample may be carry-over from other donors' samples. Sequencing was done on a sample of naive CD8+ T cells from PBMCs. The CDR3 DNA reads as TGTGCCAGCAGTTTATCGAAGAGGGGGATCAGCGAGCAGTACTTC. It encodes CASSLSKRGISEQYF.